This entry concerns a single T cell receptor (beta chain). This specimen comes from a study of blood T cell repertoires in COVID-19. Germline trimming cut 1 base from V and 7 bases from J; bases unmatched to any gene: 9. This CDR3 contains 15 residues. Germline V CDR1 and CDR2: SGHRS, YFSETQ. The data were produced by immunoSEQ multiplex PCR, yet TCRdb's version contains in-frame clones alone and is incomplete. The sample lists about 260,000 clones, approximately 85% seen once, with over 2% in the top ten. The clonotype comes from a woman aged 50 to 60 who had recovered from COVID-19. The sample taken for sequencing was PBMCs or T cells enriched from blood (not recorded which). J is TRBJ1-2 and V is TRBV5-1; 8 nucleotides agree with TRBD1. The CDR3 is CASSLSPGGERGYTF. The CDR3 nucleotides read TGCGCCAGCAGCTTGTCGCCAGGGGGCGAGCGTGGCTACACCTTC.